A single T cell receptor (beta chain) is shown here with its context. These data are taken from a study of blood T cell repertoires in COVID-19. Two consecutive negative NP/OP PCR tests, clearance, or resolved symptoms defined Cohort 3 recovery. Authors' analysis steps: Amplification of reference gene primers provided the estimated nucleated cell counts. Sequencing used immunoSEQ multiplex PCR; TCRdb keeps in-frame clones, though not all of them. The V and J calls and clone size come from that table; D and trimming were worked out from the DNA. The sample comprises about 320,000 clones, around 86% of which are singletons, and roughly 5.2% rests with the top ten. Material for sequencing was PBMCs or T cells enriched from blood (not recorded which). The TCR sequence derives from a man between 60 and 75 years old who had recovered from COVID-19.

The CDR3 coding sequence is TGTGCCAGCAGTTTAGCGGCCCCCTACAATGAGCAGTTCTTC. Its translation: CASSLAAPYNEQFF. This chain links TRBV27 with TRBJ2-1; D uncertain. CDR1 is MNHEY, CDR2 SMNVEV, per germline (reference sequence). The CDR3 covers 14 residues. V lost 2 bases, J lost 2 bases, and 7 bases lay in between.